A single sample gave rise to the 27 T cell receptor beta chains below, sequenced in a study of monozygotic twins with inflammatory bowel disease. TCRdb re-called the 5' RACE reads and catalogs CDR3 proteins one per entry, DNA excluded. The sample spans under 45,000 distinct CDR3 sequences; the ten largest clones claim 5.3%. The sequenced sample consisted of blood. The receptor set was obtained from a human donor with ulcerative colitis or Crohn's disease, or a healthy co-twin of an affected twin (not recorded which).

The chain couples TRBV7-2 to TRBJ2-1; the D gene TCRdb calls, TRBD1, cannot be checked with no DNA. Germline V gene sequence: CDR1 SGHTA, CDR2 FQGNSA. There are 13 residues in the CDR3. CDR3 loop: CASSLAGGPEQFF.

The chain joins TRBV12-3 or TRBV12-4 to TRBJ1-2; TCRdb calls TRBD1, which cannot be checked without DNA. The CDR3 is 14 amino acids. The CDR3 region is CASSFTGPNYGYTF.

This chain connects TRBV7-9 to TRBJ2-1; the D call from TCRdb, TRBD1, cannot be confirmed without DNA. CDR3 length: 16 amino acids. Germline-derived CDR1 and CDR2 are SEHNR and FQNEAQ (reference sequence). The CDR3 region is CASSLGGLDTYNEQFF.

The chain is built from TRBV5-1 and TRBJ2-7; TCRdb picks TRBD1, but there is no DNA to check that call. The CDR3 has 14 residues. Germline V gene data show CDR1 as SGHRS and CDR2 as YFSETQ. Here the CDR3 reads CASSSSRETYEQYF.

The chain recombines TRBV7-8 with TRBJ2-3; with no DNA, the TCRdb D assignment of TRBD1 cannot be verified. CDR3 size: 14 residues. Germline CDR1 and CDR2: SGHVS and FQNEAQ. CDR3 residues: CASSSGPGTDTQYF.

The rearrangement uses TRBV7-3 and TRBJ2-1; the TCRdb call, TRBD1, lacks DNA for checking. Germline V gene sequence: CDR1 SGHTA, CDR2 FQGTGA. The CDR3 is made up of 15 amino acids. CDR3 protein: CASSLGTNTYNEQFF. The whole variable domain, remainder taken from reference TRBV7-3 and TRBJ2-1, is GAGVSQTPSNKVTEKGKYVELRCDPISGHTALYWYRQSLGQGPEFLIYFQGTGAADDSGLPNDRFFAVRPEGSVSTLKIQRTERGDSAVYLCASSLGTNTYNEQFFGPGTRLTVL.

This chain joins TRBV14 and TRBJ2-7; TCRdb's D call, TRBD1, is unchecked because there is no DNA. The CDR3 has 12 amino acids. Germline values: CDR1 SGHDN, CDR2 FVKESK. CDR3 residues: CASSLQGREQYF.

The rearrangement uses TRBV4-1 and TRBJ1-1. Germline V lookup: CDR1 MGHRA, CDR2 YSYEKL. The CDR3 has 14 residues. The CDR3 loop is CASSQLTENTEAFF.

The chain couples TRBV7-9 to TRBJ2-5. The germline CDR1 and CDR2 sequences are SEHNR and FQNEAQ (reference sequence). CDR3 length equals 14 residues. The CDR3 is CASAISGFQETQYF.

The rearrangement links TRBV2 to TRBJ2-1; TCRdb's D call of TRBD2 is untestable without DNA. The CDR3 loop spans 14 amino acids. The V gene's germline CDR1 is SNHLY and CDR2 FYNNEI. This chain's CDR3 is CARIRASSYNEQFF.

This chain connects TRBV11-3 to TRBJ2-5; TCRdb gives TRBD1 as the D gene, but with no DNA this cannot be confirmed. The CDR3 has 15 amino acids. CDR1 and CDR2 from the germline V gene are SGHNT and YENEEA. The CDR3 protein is CASSSEGTPEETQYF.

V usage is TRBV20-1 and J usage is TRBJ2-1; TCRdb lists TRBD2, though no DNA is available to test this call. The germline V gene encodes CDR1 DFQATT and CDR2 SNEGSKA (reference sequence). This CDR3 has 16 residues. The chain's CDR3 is CSARADSGLSYNEQFF.

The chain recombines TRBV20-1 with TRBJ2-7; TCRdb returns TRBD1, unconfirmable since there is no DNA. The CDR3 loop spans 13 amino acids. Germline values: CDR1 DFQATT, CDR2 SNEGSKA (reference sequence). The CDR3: CSADPPTAYEQYF.

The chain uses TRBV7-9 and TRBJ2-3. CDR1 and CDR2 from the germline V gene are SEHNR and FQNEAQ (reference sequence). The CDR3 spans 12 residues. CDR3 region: CASSPSVDTQYF.

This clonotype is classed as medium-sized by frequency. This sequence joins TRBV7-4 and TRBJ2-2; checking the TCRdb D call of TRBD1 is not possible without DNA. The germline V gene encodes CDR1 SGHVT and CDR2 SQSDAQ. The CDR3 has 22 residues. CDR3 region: CASSGYRGLGGLADANTGELFF.

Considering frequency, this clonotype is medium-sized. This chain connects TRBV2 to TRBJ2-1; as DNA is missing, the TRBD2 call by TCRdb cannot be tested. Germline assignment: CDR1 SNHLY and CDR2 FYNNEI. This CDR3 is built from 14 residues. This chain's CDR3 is CASSRLAVNNEQFF. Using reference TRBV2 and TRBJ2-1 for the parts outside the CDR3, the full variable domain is EPEVTQTPSHQVTQMGQEVILRCVPISNHLYFYWYRQILGQKVEFLVSFYNNEISEKSEIFDDQFSVERPDGSNFTLKIRSTKLEDSAMYFCASSRLAVNNEQFFGPGTRLTVL.

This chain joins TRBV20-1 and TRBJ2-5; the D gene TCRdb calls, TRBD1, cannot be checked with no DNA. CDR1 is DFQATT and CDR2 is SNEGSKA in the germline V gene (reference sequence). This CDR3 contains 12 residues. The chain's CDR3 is CSAPTGGQTQYF.

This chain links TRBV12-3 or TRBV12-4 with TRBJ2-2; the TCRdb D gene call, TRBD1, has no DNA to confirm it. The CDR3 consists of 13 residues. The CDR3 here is CASSPNRAGELFF.

CDR3: CASSVWQGDHEQYF. This chain joins TRBV2 and TRBJ2-7; TCRdb's D call, TRBD1, is unchecked because there is no DNA. The CDR3 totals 14 residues. Germline values: CDR1 SNHLY, CDR2 FYNNEI.

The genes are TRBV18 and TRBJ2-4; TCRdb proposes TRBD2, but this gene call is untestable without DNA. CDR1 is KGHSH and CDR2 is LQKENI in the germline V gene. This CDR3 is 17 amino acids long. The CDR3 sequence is CASSLTGTSGVKNIQYF.

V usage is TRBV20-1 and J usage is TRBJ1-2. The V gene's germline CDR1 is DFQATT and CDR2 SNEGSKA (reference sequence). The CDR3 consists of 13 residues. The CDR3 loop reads CSANWGGNYGYTF.

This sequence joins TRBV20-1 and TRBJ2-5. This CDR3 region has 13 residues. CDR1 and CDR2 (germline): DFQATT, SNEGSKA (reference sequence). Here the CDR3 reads CSARDFGAETQYF.

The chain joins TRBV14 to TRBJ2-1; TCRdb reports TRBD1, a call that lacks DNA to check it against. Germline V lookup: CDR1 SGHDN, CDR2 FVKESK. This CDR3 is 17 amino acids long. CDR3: CASSQVPWGGQSNEQFF.

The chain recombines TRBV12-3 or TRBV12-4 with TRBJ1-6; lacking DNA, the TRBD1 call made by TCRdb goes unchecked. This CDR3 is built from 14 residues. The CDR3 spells CASSPDSYNSPLHF.

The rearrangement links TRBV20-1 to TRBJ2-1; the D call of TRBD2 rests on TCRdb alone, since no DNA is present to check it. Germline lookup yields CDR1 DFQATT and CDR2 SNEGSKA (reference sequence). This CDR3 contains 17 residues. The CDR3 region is CSASAGLAGAGYNEQFF.

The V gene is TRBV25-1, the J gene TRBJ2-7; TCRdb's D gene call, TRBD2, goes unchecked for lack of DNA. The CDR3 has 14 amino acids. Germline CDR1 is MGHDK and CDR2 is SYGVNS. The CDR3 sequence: CATRVAGGSYEQYF.

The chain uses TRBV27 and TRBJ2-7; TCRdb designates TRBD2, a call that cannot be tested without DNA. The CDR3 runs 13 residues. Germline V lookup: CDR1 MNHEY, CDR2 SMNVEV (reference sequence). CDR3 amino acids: CASTTGLAYEQYF.